Below are 17 T cell receptor beta chains sequenced from a single sample in a study of radiation and T cells in renal cell carcinoma. Profiling relied on immunoSEQ multiplex PCR, and the TCRdb table lists in-frame clones only, not all of them. Of almost 9,500 clones in the sample, approximately 62% were seen once. Sample treatment: 15 Gy SBRT to primary tumor, nephrectomy 4 weeks later. The specimen was tumor tissue, collected from a patient whose treatment included radiotherapy and nephrectomy. The receptors derive from a woman aged 50 to 60 with renal cell carcinoma.

The CDR3 nucleotides read TGTGCCAGTAGTAGCGGGACTAGCGGTAATCGGTACGAGCAGTACTTC. Translation gives CASSSGTSGNRYEQYF. V gene TRBV19 combines with J gene TRBJ2-7, with 11 bases fitting TRBD2. The CDR3 is 16 residues long. V shed 4 bases, J shed 4 bases, and the junction held 9 bases outside the gene matches. Per germline, CDR1 LNHDA and CDR2 SQIVND (reference sequence).

This chain links TRBV28 with TRBJ2-7; perhaps D is TRBD1 or TRBD2 (5 bases each). The CDR3 has 13 residues. Germline CDR1 MDHEN, CDR2 SYDVKM. Trimming stripped 7 bases from V and 3 bases from J, with 13 bases between. CDR3 DNA sequence: TGTGCCAGCATCGGGGCCGGTTTCTACGAGCAGTACTTC. This sequence encodes CASIGAGFYEQYF.

This chain joins TRBV18 and TRBJ2-1, with D possibly TRBD2 on 5 matching bases. The CDR3 spans 15 residues. The germline CDR1 and CDR2 sequences are KGHSH and LQKENI. The ends were cut back, 0 bases at V and 6 bases at J, with 12 bases in the middle. The CDR3 DNA reads TGTGCCAGCTCACCACCGTTGACTACCTTCAATGAGCAGTTCTTC. It codes for CASSPPLTTFNEQFF.

This clone was counted a few times. The chain links TRBV2 to TRBJ2-7, with 11 bases lining up with TRBD2. V shed 6 bases and J 3 bases; nucleotides not matched to a gene: 7. This CDR3 contains 15 residues. The V gene's germline CDR1 is SNHLY and CDR2 FYNNEI. The CDR3 DNA follows: TGTGCCAGCAGCATGACTAGCGGGGCAGGCTACGAGCAGTACTTC. Its translation: CASSMTSGAGYEQYF.

The gene calls are TRBV28 and TRBJ2-7; 10 bases are a match to TRBD1. CDR1 is MDHEN and CDR2 is SYDVKM in the germline V gene. This CDR3 comprises 16 residues. With 6 bases clipped from V and 5 bases from J, the junction kept 13 bases outside the gene matches. CDR3 bases: TGTGCCAGCAGAACCCCCCCGGGACAGGGGTACGACGAGCAGTACTTC. Residues: CASRTPPGQGYDEQYF.

J is TRBJ2-2 and V is TRBV6-5; no reliable D call. The CDR3 is 12 amino acids. Germline V lookup: CDR1 MNHEY, CDR2 SVGAGI. Trimming cost V 4 bases and J 4 bases, with 4 bases left between them. CDR3 loop: CASSFLTGELFF. The CDR3 DNA reads as TGTGCCAGCAGTTTTCTCACCGGGGAGCTGTTTTTT.

This clone has only a few counts. The J gene is TRBJ2-7, the V gene TRBV7-6; D perhaps matches TRBD2 (5 bases). The V end was cut by 5 bases, the J end by 2 bases, with 16 bases between. The CDR3 runs to 15 residues. Germline lookup yields CDR1 SGHVS and CDR2 FNYEAQ. Here the CDR3 reads CASSPQPAGAYEQYF. DNA for the CDR3: TGTGCCAGCAGCCCCCAACCCGCCGGGGCCTACGAGCAGTACTTC.

The genes are TRBV11-2 and TRBJ2-2; perhaps TRBD2 as D (5 bases). The CDR3 runs 15 residues. CDR1 SGHAT and CDR2 FQNNGV come from the germline V gene. V was clipped by 5 bases and J by 4 bases, with 14 bases between them. The CDR3 DNA sequence: TGTGCCAGCAGCCCCGTGGGGAGTGGCACCGGGGAGCTGTTTTTT. It specifies CASSPVGSGTGELFF.

This clone was detected a few times. V and J are TRBV5-6 and TRBJ1-2; 7 nucleotides match TRBD1. The germline gives CDR1 SGHDT, CDR2 YYEEEE. The CDR3 is 16 amino acids. The junction had 17 bases not matched to a gene; V was cut back by 4 bases and J by 8 bases. Here the CDR3 reads CASSTTPPQGTEGYTF. CDR3 sequence (DNA): TGTGCCAGCAGCACCACCCCACCACAAGGGACAGAGGGCTACACCTTC.

The gene calls are TRBV28 and TRBJ2-7; tentatively, D is TRBD2 (5 bases). The CDR3 runs to 15 residues. Trimming took off 7 bases at V and 0 bases at J, with 16 bases between the two ends. The germline V gene encodes CDR1 MDHEN and CDR2 SYDVKM. The CDR3 region has the DNA TGTGCCAGCACCCCTGGCGGGCAGTCCTCCTACGAGCAGTACTTC. It is translated as CASTPGGQSSYEQYF.

By frequency in the sample, this clone is medium-sized. The chain employs TRBV19 and TRBJ2-3; D is possibly TRBD2 (6 bases). Trimming pared 3 bases from V and 3 bases from J, leaving 10 bases between. Germline values: CDR1 LNHDA, CDR2 SQIVND (reference sequence). This CDR3 spans 14 amino acids. This CDR3 is CASSIPGVTDTQYF. For the CDR3, the DNA is TGTGCCAGTAGTATCCCGGGAGTTACAGATACGCAGTATTTT. The variable domain in full, with the rest retrieved from reference TRBV19 and TRBJ2-3, is DGGITQSPKYLFRKEGQNVTLSCEQNLNHDAMYWYRQDPGQGLRLIYYSQIVNDFQKGDIAEGYSVSREKKESFPLTVTSAQKNPTAFYLCASSIPGVTDTQYFGPGTRLTVL.

This rearrangement joins TRBV7-9 to TRBJ1-3; TRBD1 might be the D (5 bases). Germline V gene data show CDR1 as SEHNR and CDR2 as FQNEAQ (reference sequence). Trimming cost V 2 bases and J 0 bases, with 14 bases left between them. CDR3 length equals 17 residues. DNA for the CDR3: TGTGCCAGCAGCTTATCTGGCAGGGAGAGCTCTGGAAACACCATATATTTT. It yields the protein CASSLSGRESSGNTIYF.

CDR3 sequence: CASSLRIAGESVEQFF. CDR3 nucleotides: TGTGCCAGCAGCTTAAGGATAGCGGGAGAATCGGTTGAGCAGTTCTTC. The chain combines TRBV11-2 with TRBJ2-1; TRBD2 aligns across 9 bases. CDR1 and CDR2 from the germline V gene are SGHAT and FQNNGV. This CDR3 is 16 amino acids long. The ends lost 2 bases at V and 9 bases at J; junction bases unmatched: 11.

The chain carries TRBV4-1 and TRBJ2-5, with D possibly called TRBD1 or TRBD2 (5 bases each). Deletions cut 2 bases from V and 5 bases from J, with 18 bases between. The CDR3 is 16 residues long. Looked up from germline, CDR1 is MGHRA and CDR2 is YSYEKL. In DNA, the CDR3 is TGCGCCAGCAGCCAACCCATCAGAGGGGAGCTGGAGACCCAGTACTTC. Its protein is CASSQPIRGELETQYF.

A word on this clone: The junction and the germline gene differ at one end; a read error may be behind it. The chain links TRBV7-9 to TRBJ1-1; possibly TRBD1 for D (5 bases). The CDR3 covers 15 residues. Germline V gene data show CDR1 as SEHNR and CDR2 as FQNEAQ (reference sequence). CDR3 in DNA: TGCGCCAGCAGCCCTCAGCAGGGAATGAACACTGAAGCTTTCTTT. The encoded protein is CASSPQQGMNTEAFF.

The chain recombines TRBV2 with TRBJ2-7; 8 nucleotides align to TRBD1. Germline CDR1 SNHLY, CDR2 FYNNEI. This CDR3 contains 14 residues. Germline trimming cut 6 bases from V and 2 bases from J; bases unmatched to any gene: 6. The DNA for the CDR3 is TGTGCCAGCAGACAGGGGGTCCTACCCTACGAGCAGTACTTC. This codes for CASRQGVLPYEQYF.

The gene calls are TRBV4-1 and TRBJ2-7; TRBD2 aligns across 11 bases. Germline values: CDR1 MGHRA, CDR2 YSYEKL. Unmatched junction bases numbered 3, after V lost 5 bases and J lost 0 bases. There are 15 residues in the CDR3. The CDR3 coding sequence is TGCGCCAGCAGCGGACTAGCGGGTAACTCCTACGAGCAGTACTTC. This sequence encodes CASSGLAGNSYEQYF.